The T cell receptor (beta chain) described here comes from a study of T cell responses to AZD1222 COVID-19 vaccine. Study findings and constraints: White British donors predominated, females outnumbered males, and clonal diversity was possibly underestimated. Within unmutated variant regions lay the reported targets of nearly half of spike-specific TCRs. Only a handful of AZD1222 recipients tested seropositive at baseline.

V dropped 3 bases and J dropped 7 bases, with 12 bases sitting between them. Germline assignment: CDR1 LGHDT and CDR2 YNNKEL (reference sequence). The length of the CDR3 is 14 residues. Clones were sequenced by immunoSEQ multiplex PCR, and TCRdb holds only the in-frame ones, with some missing. In the table there are around 92,000 clones, roughly 91% of which are singletons. Concerning this clone: Its antigen is not known.

The material was peripheral blood, obtained on day 0 of AZD1222 vaccination. The clonotype was recovered from an adult in good health. The rearrangement uses TRBV3-1 (or the pseudogene TRBV3-2) and TRBJ2-2, with a tentative D call TRBD2 (5 bases). CDR3 amino acids: CASSHRESVGELFF. The CDR3 coding sequence is TGTGCCAGCAGCCATAGGGAGTCCGTCGGGGAGCTGTTTTTT.